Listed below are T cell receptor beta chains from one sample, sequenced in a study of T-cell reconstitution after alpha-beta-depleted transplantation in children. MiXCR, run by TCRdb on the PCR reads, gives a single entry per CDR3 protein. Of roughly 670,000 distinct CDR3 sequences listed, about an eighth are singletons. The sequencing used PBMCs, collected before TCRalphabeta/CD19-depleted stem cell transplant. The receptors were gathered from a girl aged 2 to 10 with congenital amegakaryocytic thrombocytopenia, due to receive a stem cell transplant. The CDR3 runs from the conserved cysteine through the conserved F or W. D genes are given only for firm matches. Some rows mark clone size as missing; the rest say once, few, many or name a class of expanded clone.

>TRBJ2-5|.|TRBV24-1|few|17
TGTGCCACCCTTCTCTTCCCCGACGGACTCTTCGAAGAGACCCAGTACTTC
CATLLFPDGLFEETQYF
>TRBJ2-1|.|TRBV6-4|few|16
TGTGCCAGCAGTGCTAAGAGGTTGTTTTCTTCCAATGAGCAGTTCTTC
CASSAKRLFSSNEQFF
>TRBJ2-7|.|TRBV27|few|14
TGTGCCAGCGGGGGGTTCGACAGTACCTACGAGCAGTACTTC
CASGGFDSTYEQYF
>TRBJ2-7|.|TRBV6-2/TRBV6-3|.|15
TGTGCCAGCAGAGCCCAGACAGCTTACTCCTACGAGCAGTACTTC
CASRAQTAYSYEQYF
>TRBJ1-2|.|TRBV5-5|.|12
TGTGCCAGCAGCTTGGATGAGGGTCGCTACACCTTC
CASSLDEGRYTF
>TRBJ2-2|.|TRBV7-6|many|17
TGTGCCAGCAGCCGAATCTCCGGGACCTCGAACACCGGGGAGCTGTTTTTT
CASSRISGTSNTGELFF
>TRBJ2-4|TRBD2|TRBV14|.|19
TGTGCCAGCAGCCAAGATGTGGCGGGAGGCCGGCTAGCCAAAAACATTCAGTACTTC
CASSQDVAGGRLAKNIQYF
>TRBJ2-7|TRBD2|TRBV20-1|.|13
TGCAGTGTCCCCACTAGCGGGGCCTACGAGCAGTACTTC
CSVPTSGAYEQYF
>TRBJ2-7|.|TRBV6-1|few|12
TGTGCCAACTACATACCCTCCTACGAGCAGTACTTC
CANYIPSYEQYF
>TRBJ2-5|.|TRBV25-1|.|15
TGTGCCAGCAGTGACTTCCCTAGGTGGCACGAGACCCAGTACTTC
CASSDFPRWHETQYF
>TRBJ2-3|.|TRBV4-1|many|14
TGCGCCAGCAAGAGCCAGTCGCGGACAGATACGCAGTATTTT
CASKSQSRTDTQYF
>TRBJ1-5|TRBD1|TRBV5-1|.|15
TGCGCCAGCAGCTGGGGGGACAGGGCTCATCAGCCCCAGCATTTT
CASSWGDRAHQPQHF
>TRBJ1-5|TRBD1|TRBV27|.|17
TGTGCCAGCAGCTTACTCGGTGGACAGGGTTACAATCAGCCCCAGCATTTT
CASSLLGGQGYNQPQHF
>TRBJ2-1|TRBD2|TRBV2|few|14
TGTGCCAGCAGTGAACGGCGGGGGGACAATGAGCAGTTCTTC
CASSERRGDNEQFF
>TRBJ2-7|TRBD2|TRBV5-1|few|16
TGCGCCAGCAGCTTGGAGGGACTAGCGGGAGCCAACGAGCAGTACTTC
CASSLEGLAGANEQYF
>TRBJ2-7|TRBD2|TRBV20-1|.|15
TGCAGTGCTAGGGGCGGGCTAGCGGCATCCTACGAGCAGTACTTC
CSARGGLAASYEQYF
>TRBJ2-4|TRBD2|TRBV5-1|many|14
TGCGCCAGCAGCTTAGGGACTAGCGTAGACATTCAGTACTTC
CASSLGTSVDIQYF
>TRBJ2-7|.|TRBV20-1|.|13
TGCAGTGCTAGCGGACCGACTACCTACGAGCAGTACTTC
CSASGPTTYEQYF
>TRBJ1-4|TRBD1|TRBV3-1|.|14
TGTGCCAGCAGCCAGGGCAGGGGGAATGAAAAACTGTTTTTT
CASSQGRGNEKLFF
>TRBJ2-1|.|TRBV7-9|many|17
TGTGCCAGCAGAGTTGGTAGCGACTCTTCCTCCTACAATGAGCAGTTCTTC
CASRVGSDSSSYNEQFF
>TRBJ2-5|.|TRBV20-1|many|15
TGCAGTGCTAGAGATATCGGACTCGGCGAGGAGACCCAGTACTTC
CSARDIGLGEETQYF
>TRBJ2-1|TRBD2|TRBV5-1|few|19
TGCGCCAGCGCGATAAGGGGACTAGCGGGAGGGCCTTCCTACAATGAGCAGTTCTTC
CASAIRGLAGGPSYNEQFF
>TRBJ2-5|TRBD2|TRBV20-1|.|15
TGCAGCCAATACGGGACTAGCGGGAGAGCAGAGACCCAGTACTTC
CSQYGTSGRAETQYF
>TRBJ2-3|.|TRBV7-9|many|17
TGTGCCAGCATCATTAAGGGACCGCTCCGTACCACAGATACGCAGTATTTT
CASIIKGPLRTTDTQYF
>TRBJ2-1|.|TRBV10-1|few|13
TGCGCCAGCAGTGCGGGTAGGTGGAATGAGCAGTTCTTC
CASSAGRWNEQFF
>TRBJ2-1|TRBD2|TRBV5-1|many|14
TGCGCCAGCAGCACGGGACTAGGCAGTAATGAGCAGTTCTTC
CASSTGLGSNEQFF
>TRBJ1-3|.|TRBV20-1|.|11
TGCAGTGCTAGAGTCCTAAACACCATATATTTT
CSARVLNTIYF
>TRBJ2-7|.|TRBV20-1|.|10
TGCAGTGCTGGGTTTGGCGAGCAGTACTTC
CSAGFGEQYF
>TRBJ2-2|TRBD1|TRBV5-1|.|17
TGCGCCAGCAGCTTGTTTCGGACAGGGGGCTTCCCCGGGGAGCTGTTTTTT
CASSLFRTGGFPGELFF
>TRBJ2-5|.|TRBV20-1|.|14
TGCAGTGCTAGAGTGGAAGAGGGCCTGGAGACCCAGTACTTC
CSARVEEGLETQYF
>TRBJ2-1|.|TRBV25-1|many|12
TGTGCCAGCAGTGCAAACCGGGATGAGCAGTTCTTC
CASSANRDEQFF
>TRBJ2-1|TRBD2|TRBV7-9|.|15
TGTGCCACCAGGATGGGACTAGCGGGAGTCTTTGAGCAGTTCTTC
CATRMGLAGVFEQFF
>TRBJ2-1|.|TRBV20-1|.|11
TGCAGTGCCCCTGTGGGCGGTGGGCAGTTCTTC
CSAPVGGGQFF
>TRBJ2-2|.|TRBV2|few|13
TGTGCCAGCAGGGGGCGGTACACCGGGGAGCTGTTTTTT
CASRGRYTGELFF
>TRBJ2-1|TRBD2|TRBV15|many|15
TGTGCCACCAGCCGACTAGCGGGAGTGAACAATGAGCAGTTCTTC
CATSRLAGVNNEQFF
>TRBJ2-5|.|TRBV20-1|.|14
TGCAGTGCTAGTCCCGGGACGGCCAGCGAGACCCAGTACTTC
CSASPGTASETQYF
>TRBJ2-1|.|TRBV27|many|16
TGTGCCAGCAGTCGGCCCGGGTGGAGCTCCTACAATGAGCAGTTCTTC
CASSRPGWSSYNEQFF
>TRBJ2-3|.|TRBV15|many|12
TGTGCCACCAGCGCGGGGTCAGATACGCAGTATTTT
CATSAGSDTQYF
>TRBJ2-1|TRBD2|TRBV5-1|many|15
TGCGCCAGCAGCGAGACTAGCGGGACATACAATGAGCAGTTCTTC
CASSETSGTYNEQFF
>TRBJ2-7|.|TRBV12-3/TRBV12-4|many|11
TGTGCCAGCAGTTTGGAACGCGAGCAGTACTTC
CASSLEREQYF
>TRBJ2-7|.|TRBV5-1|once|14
TGCGCCGGCAGCTTTTTCTCAGAACGCTACGAGCAGTACTTC
CAGSFFSERYEQYF
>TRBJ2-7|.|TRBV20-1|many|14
TGCAGTGCTAGAGAGAGGACTCCCACCGCCGAGCAGTACTTC
CSARERTPTAEQYF
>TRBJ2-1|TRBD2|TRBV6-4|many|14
TGTGCCAGCAAGCGGGAGTCGTCCTACAATGAGCAGTTCTTC
CASKRESSYNEQFF
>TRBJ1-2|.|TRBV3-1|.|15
TGTGCCAGCAGCTTATGGAGGAACTCTAACTATGGCTACACCTTC
CASSLWRNSNYGYTF
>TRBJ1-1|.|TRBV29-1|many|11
TGCAGCGTTGGAGTGAACACTGAAGCTTTCTTT
CSVGVNTEAFF
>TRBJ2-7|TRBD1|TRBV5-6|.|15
TGTGCCAGCAGCTTGGCCTGGACAGGGTACGAGGGGCAGTACTTC
CASSLAWTGYEGQYF
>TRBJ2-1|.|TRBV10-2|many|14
TGCGCCAGCAGTGAGGCTAGCGTGTACAATGAGCAGTTCTTC
CASSEASVYNEQFF
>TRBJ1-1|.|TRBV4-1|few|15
TGCGCCAGCAGCCAAGATGGGACGTTGAACACTGAAGCTTTCTTT
CASSQDGTLNTEAFF
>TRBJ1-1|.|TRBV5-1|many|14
TGCGCCAGCAGCCCACGGCCCGGGGTAACTGAAGCTTTCTTT
CASSPRPGVTEAFF
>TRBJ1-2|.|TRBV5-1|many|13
TGCGCCAGCAGCCGCTGGGGGCCGGGTGGCTACACCTTC
CASSRWGPGGYTF
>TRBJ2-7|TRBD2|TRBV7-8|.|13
TGTGCCAGCAGCTCACTAGCGGACTACGAGCAGTACTTC
CASSSLADYEQYF
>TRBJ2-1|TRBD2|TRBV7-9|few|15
TGTGCCAGCAGCTTTATGGCGGGAGATCATCATGGTCGGTTCTTC
CASSFMAGDHHGRFF
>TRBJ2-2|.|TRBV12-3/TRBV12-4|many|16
TGTGCCAGCAGTTTGTATGGGGGCGAGTTTACCGGGGAGCTGTTTTTT
CASSLYGGEFTGELFF
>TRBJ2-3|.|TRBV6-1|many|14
TGTGCCAGCAGTCCACGGACCAACCAAGATACGCAGTATTTT
CASSPRTNQDTQYF
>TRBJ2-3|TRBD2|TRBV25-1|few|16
TGTGCCAGCAGTGAATACGCGGGAGGGCCCCCAGATACGCAGTATTTT
CASSEYAGGPPDTQYF
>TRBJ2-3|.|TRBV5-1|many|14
TGCGCCAGCAGCTTGGTCGGAAGCACAGATACGCAGTATTTT
CASSLVGSTDTQYF
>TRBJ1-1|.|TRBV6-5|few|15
TGTGCCAGCAGTTACCGGACAGTAGCATGGATGGAAGCTTTCTTT
CASSYRTVAWMEAFF
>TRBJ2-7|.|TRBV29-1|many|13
TGCAGCTTCCGAAGGGACACAACCTACGAGCAGTACTTC
CSFRRDTTYEQYF